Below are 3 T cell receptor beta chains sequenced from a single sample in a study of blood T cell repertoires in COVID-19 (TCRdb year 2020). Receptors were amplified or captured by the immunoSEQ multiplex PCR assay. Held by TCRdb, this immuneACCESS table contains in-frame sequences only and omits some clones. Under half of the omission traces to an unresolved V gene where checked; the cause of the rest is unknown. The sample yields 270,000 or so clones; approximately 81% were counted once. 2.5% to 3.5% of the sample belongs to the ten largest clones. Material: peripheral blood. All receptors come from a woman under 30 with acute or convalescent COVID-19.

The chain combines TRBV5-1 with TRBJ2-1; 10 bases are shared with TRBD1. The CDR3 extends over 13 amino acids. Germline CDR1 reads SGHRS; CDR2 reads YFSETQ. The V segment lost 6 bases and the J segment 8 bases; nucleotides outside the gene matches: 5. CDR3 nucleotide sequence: TGCGCCAGCATTGGGACAGGGGTCGATGAGCAGTTCTTC. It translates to CASIGTGVDEQFF.

The chain's CDR3 is CSFWGTMSPDTQYF. Here the CDR3 DNA reads TGCAGCTTCTGGGGGACTATGTCCCCAGATACGCAGTATTTT. This chain joins TRBV29-1 and TRBJ2-3, with TRBD2 matching 7 bases. Germline values: CDR1 SQVTM, CDR2 ANQGSEA. With 8 bases clipped from V and 4 bases from J, the junction kept 12 bases outside the gene matches. The CDR3 is 14 residues long.

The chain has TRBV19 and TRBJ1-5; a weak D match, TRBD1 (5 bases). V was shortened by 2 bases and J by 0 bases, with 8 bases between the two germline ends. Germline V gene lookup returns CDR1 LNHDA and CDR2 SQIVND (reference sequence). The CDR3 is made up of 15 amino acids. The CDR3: CASSIRDYSNQPQHF. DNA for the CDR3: TGTGCCAGTAGTATACGGGACTATAGCAATCAGCCCCAGCATTTT.